A single sample gave rise to the 25 T cell receptor beta chains below, sequenced in a study of neurological immune-mediated disorders (dated 2019 in TCRdb). In light of the paper, this sample's time point label describes: longitudinal time-point 3. Libraries came from 5' RACE. TCRdb records Illumina HiSeq 2500 as the sequencer. The public reads were quality trimmed at Q25 with fastp and then assembled into clones with MiXCR by TCRdb, keeping productive beta chains. Rows merge per CDR3 protein into single entries with the most common DNA and genes. This sample lists 84,000 or so distinct CDR3 sequences; 4.3% were detected once. Of the sample, 4.5% to 6% is held by the ten largest clones. The sample comprised PBMCs. All receptors derive from a woman in her sixties or seventies with multiple sclerosis.

This chain connects TRBV7-2 to TRBJ2-5, with D perhaps matching TRBD1 or TRBD2 (5 bases each). From germline, CDR1 is SGHTA and CDR2 FQGNSA. This CDR3 spans 15 amino acids. V was cut by 5 bases and J by 3 bases, with 16 bases left in between. CDR3 region: CASSSTGTREETQYF. The CDR3 region has the DNA TGTGCCAGCAGCAGTACCGGGACCCGGGAAGAGACCCAGTACTTC. Full variable domain (remainder filled in from reference TRBV7-2 and TRBJ2-5): GAGVSQSPSNKVTEKGKDVELRCDPISGHTALYWYRQSLGQGLEFLIYFQGNSAPDKSGLPSDRFSAERTGGSVSTLTIQRTQQEDSAVYLCASSSTGTREETQYFGPGTRLLVL.

This clonotype has at least ten counts. This sequence joins TRBV5-1 and TRBJ2-2, with 7 bases fitting TRBD1. The germline gives CDR1 SGHRS, CDR2 YFSETQ. The ends lost 3 bases at V and 5 bases at J; junction bases unmatched: 7. This CDR3 is 15 amino acids long. DNA for the CDR3: TGCGCCAGCAGCTCGGGACAGCGAGGGACCGGGGAGCTGTTTTTT. It specifies CASSSGQRGTGELFF.

This clonotype was counted at least ten times. The V gene is TRBV20-1, the J gene TRBJ2-5, with TRBD1 identical over 9 bases. With 0 bases clipped from V and 4 bases from J, the junction kept 9 bases outside the gene matches. Germline V lookup: CDR1 DFQATT, CDR2 SNEGSKA (reference sequence). There are 16 residues in the CDR3. This CDR3 is CSARDHTGGQLETQYF. CDR3 bases: TGCAGTGCTAGAGATCACACAGGGGGCCAACTAGAGACCCAGTACTTC.

At least ten counts were recorded for this clonotype. This sequence joins TRBV5-1 and TRBJ2-1; 7 bases are shared with TRBD2. Germline V CDR1 and CDR2: SGHRS, YFSETQ. The CDR3 length is 16 residues. The V segment lost 0 bases and the J segment 4 bases; nucleotides outside the gene matches: 7. CDR3 sequence: CASSLVPAGQYNEQFF. In DNA form, the CDR3 reads TGCGCCAGCAGCTTGGTTCCAGCGGGGCAATACAATGAGCAGTTCTTC.

This clonotype has a handful of counts. This CDR3 reads CASSHTTHHTEAFF. In nucleotides, the CDR3 is TGTGCCAGCAGCCACACGACCCACCACACTGAAGCTTTCTTT. The chain is built from TRBV3-1 and TRBJ1-1; no clear D gene. V was shortened by 3 bases and J by 3 bases, with 11 bases between the two germline ends. The CDR3 has 14 residues. Germline CDR1 and CDR2: LGHDT and YNNKEL (reference sequence).

This clonotype showed up many times. V is TRBV7-2 and J is TRBJ1-5, with D possibly TRBD1 on 6 matching bases. V lost 4 bases to trimming and J lost 0 bases, with 10 bases between them. The CDR3 has 15 residues. Germline CDR1 reads SGHTA; CDR2 reads FQGNSA. The DNA of the CDR3 is TGTGCCAGCAGCTCGGACAGTAATAGCAATCAGCCCCAGCATTTT. Translation gives CASSSDSNSNQPQHF.

At least ten counts were recorded for this clonotype. CDR3 loop: CASRNGGANTGELFF. CDR3 nucleotides: TGTGCCAGCAGAAACGGGGGGGCGAACACCGGGGAGCTGTTTTTT. The chain links TRBV6-2 or TRBV6-3 to TRBJ2-2, with 8 bases that match TRBD2. The CDR3 covers 15 residues. The V gene's germline CDR1 is MNHEY and CDR2 SVGEGT. V lost 6 bases to trimming and J lost 0 bases; unmatched junction nucleotides: 3.

This clonotype was detected ten times or more. This chain connects TRBV12-3 or TRBV12-4 to TRBJ2-7, with D possibly matching TRBD2 (6 bases). CDR3 size: 15 residues. With 5 bases removed from V and 2 bases from J, the gap between germline ends came to 16 bases. The CDR3 here is CASSVPGLYTYEQYF. In DNA form, the CDR3 reads TGTGCCAGCAGTGTCCCGGGACTGTACACCTACGAGCAGTACTTC.

This clonotype was seen repeatedly, ten times or more. The chain combines TRBV2 with TRBJ2-7; D might be TRBD2 (6 bases). The germline V gene encodes CDR1 SNHLY and CDR2 FYNNEI. Trimming removed 4 bases from V and 2 bases from J, with 12 bases in between. CDR3 size: 14 residues. CDR3 sequence (DNA): TGTGCCAGCAGTGTGGAGGGCATCCCCTACGAGCAGTACTTC. Translation: CASSVEGIPYEQYF.

This clonotype has at least ten counts. CDR3 protein: CASSLLTSGGPKNIQYF. CDR3 bases: TGTGCCAGCAGCTTGCTAACTAGCGGGGGCCCTAAAAACATTCAGTACTTC. The chain uses TRBV7-2 and TRBJ2-4, with 11 bases fitting TRBD2. V trimming: 3 bases; J trimming: 4 bases; junction bases outside the gene matches: 8. The CDR3 runs to 17 residues. Germline V gene lookup returns CDR1 SGHTA and CDR2 FQGNSA.

This clonotype has a count of ten or more. CDR3 sequence reads: CASSLGRNTEAFF. The CDR3, as DNA: TGCGCCAGCAGCTTGGGCAGGAACACTGAAGCTTTCTTT. J is TRBJ1-1 and V is TRBV5-1; no reliable D call. Germline V lookup: CDR1 SGHRS, CDR2 YFSETQ. Trimming cost V 0 bases and J 1 base, with 4 bases left between them. The CDR3 is made up of 13 amino acids.

In its sample, this clonotype was seen many times. The chain uses TRBV9 and TRBJ2-5; TRBD2 matches 7 bases. Germline V gives CDR1 SGDLS, CDR2 YYNGEE. This CDR3 has 15 amino acids. The junction had 6 bases not matched to a gene; V was cut back by 0 bases and J by 4 bases. The CDR3 region has the DNA TGTGCCAGCAGCGTAGGAAGCGGGGTGGGAGAGACCCAGTACTTC. Protein: CASSVGSGVGETQYF.

In its sample, this clonotype was seen many times. J is TRBJ1-1 and V is TRBV20-1; D unresolved. The CDR3 is 13 amino acids. Trimming stripped 6 bases from V and 0 bases from J, with 11 bases between. From germline, CDR1 is DFQATT and CDR2 SNEGSKA (reference sequence). This CDR3 reads CSALRAVNTEAFF. In DNA, the CDR3 is TGCAGTGCCCTAAGGGCAGTGAACACTGAAGCTTTCTTT.

This clonotype was seen at least ten times. The chain couples TRBV5-1 to TRBJ2-3; D is uncertain. Trimming removed 2 bases at V and 9 bases at J, with 7 bases between. Per germline, CDR1 SGHRS and CDR2 YFSETQ. The length of the CDR3 is 11 residues. CDR3 bases: TGCGCCAGCAGCTTACAGAACACGCAGTATTTT. It yields the protein CASSLQNTQYF.

In this sample, this clonotype turned up many times. This chain joins TRBV20-1 and TRBJ1-1; the D is unclear. Germline V lookup: CDR1 DFQATT, CDR2 SNEGSKA (reference sequence). The CDR3 extends over 13 amino acids. V was pared by 1 base and J by 1 base, with 7 bases between. The CDR3 bases are TGCAGTGCTAGAGTACAGCCGAACACTGAAGCTTTCTTT. Residues: CSARVQPNTEAFF.

This clonotype has a count of ten or more. The chain links TRBV20-1 to TRBJ1-2; no definite D call. The CDR3 is made up of 15 amino acids. V gave up 0 bases and J gave up 7 bases, with 18 bases separating them. Per germline, CDR1 DFQATT and CDR2 SNEGSKA (reference sequence). The CDR3 loop reads CSARDSYRVDGGYTF. The CDR3 coding sequence is TGCAGTGCTAGAGATTCGTACCGTGTCGATGGTGGCTACACCTTC.

The table lists this clonotype with many counts. The chain has TRBV11-2 and TRBJ2-1; 11 bases are a match to TRBD2. V was pared by 5 bases and J by 14 bases, with 5 bases of the junction left unmatched. Germline-derived CDR1 and CDR2 are SGHAT and FQNNGV. The CDR3 extends over 12 amino acids. CDR3 loop: CASSRLAGRKFF. CDR3 bases: TGTGCCAGCAGCCGACTAGCGGGGAGGAAGTTCTTC.

The chain is built from TRBV6-2 or TRBV6-3 and TRBJ2-1; D might be TRBD2 (5 bases). The CDR3 length is 13 residues. Germline V gene data show CDR1 as MNHEY and CDR2 as SVGEGT. Trimming left V 5 bases short and J 9 bases short, with 14 bases between. The CDR3 DNA reads as TGTGCCAGCAGTCCAACCGCGGGTAGTGAGCAGTTCTTC. It specifies CASSPTAGSEQFF.

This clonotype was seen a few times. V is TRBV20-1 and J is TRBJ2-1, with TRBD2 matching 12 bases. This CDR3 region has 19 residues. Germline-derived CDR1 and CDR2 are DFQATT and SNEGSKA (reference sequence). V dropped 0 bases and J dropped 0; count of bases not matched to a gene: 9. The CDR3 region is CSARDGLAGRADSYNEQFF. CDR3 bases: TGCAGTGCTAGAGATGGACTAGCGGGGAGGGCCGACTCCTACAATGAGCAGTTCTTC.

This clonotype has at least ten counts. The V call is TRBV20-1, the J call TRBJ2-7; 9 positions match TRBD1. This CDR3 is built from 17 residues. V trimming: 0 bases; J trimming: 4 bases; junction bases outside the gene matches: 13. The germline V gene has CDR1 DFQATT and CDR2 SNEGSKA (reference sequence). The CDR3 sequence is CSARDLSSGQGFYEQYF. CDR3 coding DNA: TGCAGTGCTAGAGATCTCTCGAGCGGACAGGGGTTTTACGAGCAGTACTTC.

This clonotype showed up many times. The chain is built from TRBV5-1 and TRBJ1-4; 8 bases agree with TRBD1. Unmatched junction bases numbered 6, after V lost 6 bases and J lost 5 bases. This CDR3 has 14 amino acids. In germline, CDR1 is SGHRS, CDR2 YFSETQ. The CDR3 DNA follows: TGCGCCAGCACCCTTGGGGACAGGAATGAAAAACTGTTTTTT. This sequence encodes CASTLGDRNEKLFF.

This clonotype occurred many times. V and J are TRBV4-1 and TRBJ2-2; 7 nucleotides agree with TRBD1. CDR1 is MGHRA and CDR2 is YSYEKL in the germline V gene. CDR3 length: 17 residues. V shed 3 bases and J 2 bases; nucleotides not matched to a gene: 9. The CDR3 sequence: CASSQDRDSANTGELFF. In DNA form, the CDR3 reads TGCGCCAGCAGCCAGGACCGGGACAGTGCTAACACCGGGGAGCTGTTTTTT.

In this sample, this clonotype turned up many times. The V gene is TRBV2, the J gene TRBJ1-2; no firm D call. Germline lookup yields CDR1 SNHLY and CDR2 FYNNEI. CDR3 size: 14 residues. Between the trimmed V and J ends, which lost 6 bases and 4 bases, there was a span of 15 bases. The CDR3 spells CASRARIATYGYTF. The CDR3 DNA reads as TGTGCCAGCAGAGCACGGATAGCAACCTATGGCTACACCTTC.

This clonotype has at least ten counts. The chain links TRBV5-1 to TRBJ1-1; D is perhaps TRBD1 (5 bases). CDR3 size: 14 residues. Germline loops: CDR1 SGHRS, CDR2 YFSETQ. Trimming cost V 5 bases and J 8 bases, with 19 bases left between them. The DNA for the CDR3 is TGCGCCAGCAGTGTAGGACGGAGGGACGGGGAAGCTTTCTTT. It specifies CASSVGRRDGEAFF.

In its sample, this clonotype was seen many times. This sequence joins TRBV29-1 and TRBJ1-2; 8 bases fit TRBD1. After removal of 3 bases from V and 3 bases from J, the junction contained 15 bases not matched to a gene. The germline V gene encodes CDR1 SQVTM and CDR2 ANQGSEA. The CDR3 spans 17 residues. The CDR3 sequence: CSVDRSRQTGEDYGYTF. As DNA, the CDR3 is TGCAGCGTTGACAGAAGCCGCCAGACAGGGGAAGACTATGGCTACACCTTC.